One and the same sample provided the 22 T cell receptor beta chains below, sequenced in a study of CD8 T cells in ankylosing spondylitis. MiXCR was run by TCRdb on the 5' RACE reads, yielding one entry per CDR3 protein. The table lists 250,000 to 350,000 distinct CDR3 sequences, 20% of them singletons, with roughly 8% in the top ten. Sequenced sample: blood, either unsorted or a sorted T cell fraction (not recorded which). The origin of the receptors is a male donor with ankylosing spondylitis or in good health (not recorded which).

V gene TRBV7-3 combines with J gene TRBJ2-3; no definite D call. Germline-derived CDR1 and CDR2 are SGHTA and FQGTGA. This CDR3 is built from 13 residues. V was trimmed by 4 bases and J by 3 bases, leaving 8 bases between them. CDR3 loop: CASSSRQTDTQYF. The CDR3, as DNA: TGTGCCAGCAGCTCTAGACAAACAGATACGCAGTATTTT.

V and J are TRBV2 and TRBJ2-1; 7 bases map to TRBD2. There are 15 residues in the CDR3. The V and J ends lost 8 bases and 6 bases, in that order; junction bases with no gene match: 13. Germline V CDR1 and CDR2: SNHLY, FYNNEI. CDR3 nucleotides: TGTGCCAGCTATCGGGACTACGCAATCAGCAATGAGCAGTTCTTC. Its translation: CASYRDYAISNEQFF.

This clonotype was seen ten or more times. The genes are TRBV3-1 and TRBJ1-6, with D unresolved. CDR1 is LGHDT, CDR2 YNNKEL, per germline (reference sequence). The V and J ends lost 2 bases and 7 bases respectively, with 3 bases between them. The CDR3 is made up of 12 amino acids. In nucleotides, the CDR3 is TGTGCCAGCAGCCAACAGAATTCACCCCTCCACTTT. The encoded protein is CASSQQNSPLHF.

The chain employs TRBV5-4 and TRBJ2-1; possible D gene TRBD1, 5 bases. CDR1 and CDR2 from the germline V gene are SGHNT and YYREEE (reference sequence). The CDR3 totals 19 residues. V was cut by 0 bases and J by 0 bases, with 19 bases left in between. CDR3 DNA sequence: TGTGCCAGCAGCTTGGCACCAGGGCCCCCCACCAGCTCCTACAATGAGCAGTTCTTC. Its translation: CASSLAPGPPTSSYNEQFF.

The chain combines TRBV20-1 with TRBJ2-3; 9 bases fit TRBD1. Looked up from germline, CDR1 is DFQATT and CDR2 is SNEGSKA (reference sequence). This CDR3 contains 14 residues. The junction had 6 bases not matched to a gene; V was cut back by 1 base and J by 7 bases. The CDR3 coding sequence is TGCAGTGCTAGAGCGGGACAGGGCCGGAATACGCAGTATTTT. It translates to CSARAGQGRNTQYF.

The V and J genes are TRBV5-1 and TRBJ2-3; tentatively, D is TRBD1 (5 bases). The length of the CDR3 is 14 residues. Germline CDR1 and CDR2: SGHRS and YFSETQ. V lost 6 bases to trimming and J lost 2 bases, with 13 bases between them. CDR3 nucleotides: TGCGCCAGCAACTGGGGCGGTTACACAGATACGCAGTATTTT. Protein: CASNWGGYTDTQYF.

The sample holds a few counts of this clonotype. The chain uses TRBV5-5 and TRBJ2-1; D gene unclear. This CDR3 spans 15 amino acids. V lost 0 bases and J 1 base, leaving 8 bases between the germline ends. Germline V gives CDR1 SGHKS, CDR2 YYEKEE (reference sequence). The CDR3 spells CASSLEQASYNEQFF. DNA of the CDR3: TGTGCCAGCAGCTTGGAGCAAGCTTCCTACAATGAGCAGTTCTTC.

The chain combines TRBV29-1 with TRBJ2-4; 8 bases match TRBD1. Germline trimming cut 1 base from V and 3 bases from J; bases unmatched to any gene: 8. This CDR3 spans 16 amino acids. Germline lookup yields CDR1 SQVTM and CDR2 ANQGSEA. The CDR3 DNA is TGCAGCGTTGAAGGTGCCAGGGGGCCTGGCAAAAACATTCAGTACTTC. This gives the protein CSVEGARGPGKNIQYF.

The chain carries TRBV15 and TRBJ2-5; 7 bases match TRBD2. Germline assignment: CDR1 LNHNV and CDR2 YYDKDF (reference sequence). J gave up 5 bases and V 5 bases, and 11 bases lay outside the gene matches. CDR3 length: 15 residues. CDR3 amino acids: CATSPRRFGRETQYF. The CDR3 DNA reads TGTGCCACCAGCCCACGCCGATTCGGGAGGGAGACCCAGTACTTC.

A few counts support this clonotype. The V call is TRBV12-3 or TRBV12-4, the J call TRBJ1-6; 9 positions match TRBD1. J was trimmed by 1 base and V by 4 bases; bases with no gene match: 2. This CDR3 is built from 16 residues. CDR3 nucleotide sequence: TGTGCCAGCAGTTCGGACAGGGGATCCTATAATTCACCCCTCCACTTT. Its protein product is CASSSDRGSYNSPLHF.

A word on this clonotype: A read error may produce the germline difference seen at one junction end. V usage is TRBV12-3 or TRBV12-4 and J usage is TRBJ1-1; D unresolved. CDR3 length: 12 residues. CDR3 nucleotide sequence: TGTGGCAGCAGTTTGTTGGGTCCTGAAGCTTTCTTT. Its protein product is CGSSLLGPEAFF.

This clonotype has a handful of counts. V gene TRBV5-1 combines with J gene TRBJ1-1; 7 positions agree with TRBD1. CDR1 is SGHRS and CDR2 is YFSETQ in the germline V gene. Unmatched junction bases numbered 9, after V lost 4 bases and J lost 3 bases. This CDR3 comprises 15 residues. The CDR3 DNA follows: TGCGCCAGCAGCAGATCGGGACAGCCGGACACTGAAGCTTTCTTT. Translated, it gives CASSRSGQPDTEAFF.

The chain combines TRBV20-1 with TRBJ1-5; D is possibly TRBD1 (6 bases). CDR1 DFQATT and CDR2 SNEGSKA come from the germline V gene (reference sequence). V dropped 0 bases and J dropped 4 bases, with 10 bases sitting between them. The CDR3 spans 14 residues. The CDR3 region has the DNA TGCAGTGCTAGAGATTTACAGGGAAATCAGCCCCAGCATTTT. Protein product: CSARDLQGNQPQHF.

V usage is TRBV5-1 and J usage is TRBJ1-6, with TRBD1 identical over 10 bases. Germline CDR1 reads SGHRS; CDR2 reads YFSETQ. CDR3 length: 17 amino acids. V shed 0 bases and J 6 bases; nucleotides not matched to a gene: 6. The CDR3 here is CASSLGIGDRGNSPLHF. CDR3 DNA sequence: TGCGCCAGCAGCTTGGGAATCGGGGACAGGGGTAATTCACCCCTCCACTTT.

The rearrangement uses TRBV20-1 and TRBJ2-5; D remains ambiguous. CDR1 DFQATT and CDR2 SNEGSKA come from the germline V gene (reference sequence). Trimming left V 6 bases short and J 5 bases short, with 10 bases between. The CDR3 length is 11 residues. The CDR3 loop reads CSAHREETQYF. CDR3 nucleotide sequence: TGCAGTGCCCACCGAGAGGAGACCCAGTACTTC.

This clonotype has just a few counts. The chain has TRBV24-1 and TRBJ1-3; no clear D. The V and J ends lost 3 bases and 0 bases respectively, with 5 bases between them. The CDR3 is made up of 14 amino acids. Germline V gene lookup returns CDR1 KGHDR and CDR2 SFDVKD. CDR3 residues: CATSDPNSGNTIYF. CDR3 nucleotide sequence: TGTGCCACCAGTGATCCAAACTCTGGAAACACCATATATTTT.

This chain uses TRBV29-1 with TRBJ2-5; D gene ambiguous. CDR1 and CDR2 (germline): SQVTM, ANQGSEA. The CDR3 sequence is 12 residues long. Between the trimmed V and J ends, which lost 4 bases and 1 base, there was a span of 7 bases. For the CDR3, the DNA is TGCAGCGTTGTTAGAGTCCAAGAGACCCAGTACTTC. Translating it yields CSVVRVQETQYF.

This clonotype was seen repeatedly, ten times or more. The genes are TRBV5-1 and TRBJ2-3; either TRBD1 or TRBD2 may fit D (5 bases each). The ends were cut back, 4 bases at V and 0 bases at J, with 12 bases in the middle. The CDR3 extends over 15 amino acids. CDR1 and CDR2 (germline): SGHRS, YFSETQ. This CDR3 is CASSRTGTSTDTQYF. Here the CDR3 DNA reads TGCGCCAGCAGCAGAACCGGGACCAGCACAGATACGCAGTATTTT. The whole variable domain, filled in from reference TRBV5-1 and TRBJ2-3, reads KAGVTQTPRYLIKTRGQQVTLSCSPISGHRSVSWYQQTPGQGLQFLFEYFSETQRNKGNFPGRFSGRQFSNSRSEMNVSTLELGDSALYLCASSRTGTSTDTQYFGPGTRLTVL.

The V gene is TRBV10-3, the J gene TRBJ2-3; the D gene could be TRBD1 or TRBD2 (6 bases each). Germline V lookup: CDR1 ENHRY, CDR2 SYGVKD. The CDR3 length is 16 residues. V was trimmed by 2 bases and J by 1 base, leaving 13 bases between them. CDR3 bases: TGTGCCATCAGTGAGGCCGGGGGCATTGGCACAGATACGCAGTATTTT. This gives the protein CAISEAGGIGTDTQYF.

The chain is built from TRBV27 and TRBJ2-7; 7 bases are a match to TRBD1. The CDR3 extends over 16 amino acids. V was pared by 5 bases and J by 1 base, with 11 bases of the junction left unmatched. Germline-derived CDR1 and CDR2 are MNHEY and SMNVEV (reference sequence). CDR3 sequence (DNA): TGTGCCAGCAGTCTCCCGACGACAGGGACATCCTACGAGCAGTACGTC. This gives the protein CASSLPTTGTSYEQYV.

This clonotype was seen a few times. The CDR3 region is CASSRDPGQETQYF. Here the CDR3 DNA reads TGTGCCAGCAGCCGAGACCCAGGTCAAGAGACCCAGTACTTC. The chain has TRBV7-2 and TRBJ2-5; D remains ambiguous. The CDR3 consists of 14 residues. CDR1 is SGHTA, CDR2 FQGNSA, per germline. The V end lost 5 bases, the J end lost 2 bases, and 12 bases lay between the germline ends.

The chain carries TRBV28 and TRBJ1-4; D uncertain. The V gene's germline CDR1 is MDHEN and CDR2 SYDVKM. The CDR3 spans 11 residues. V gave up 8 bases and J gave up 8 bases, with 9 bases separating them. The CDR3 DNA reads TGTGCCAGCCAACTGGAGGAAAAACTGTTTTTT. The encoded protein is CASQLEEKLFF.